This T cell receptor (beta chain) was obtained from a study of T cell responses to AZD1222 COVID-19 vaccine. At the level of the study: Pooling of second doses given at about 4 or about 12 weeks was done. General study points: Mostly white British, mostly female donors; authors suggested clonal diversity may be underestimated.

A word on this clone: The antigen is not known.

TCRdb's table, derived via immunoSEQ multiplex PCR, lists solely in-frame clones and lacks some. Of around 70,000 clones detected, about three quarters appear once; the ten largest clones hold about 12%. Specimen: peripheral blood, collected on day 0 of AZD1222 vaccination. The TCR originated in an adult in good health.

The CDR3 is CASSSGLFSGANVLTF. The CDR3 nucleotides are TGTGCCAGCAGCTCAGGACTGTTTTCCGGGGCCAACGTCCTGACTTTC. V is TRBV7-9 and J is TRBJ2-6; possible D gene TRBD2, 5 bases. From germline, CDR1 is SEHNR and CDR2 FQNEAQ (reference sequence). Trimming took 4 bases from V and 4 from J, leaving 14 bases between them. The CDR3 runs 16 residues.